Included here is one T cell receptor beta chain sequence, with context. Its specificity is unknown. This entry is derived from a study of CD8 T cells in ankylosing spondylitis. Overall study results and limits: Significant enrichment of disease-linked clones was reportedly seen in matched ankylosing spondylitis synovial fluid. Blood from ankylosing spondylitis patients appeared to carry a characteristic roughly eight-variant TCR beta motif.

The CDR3 extends over 15 amino acids. The V end lost 5 bases, the J end lost 4 bases, and 16 bases lay between the germline ends. Per germline, CDR1 SGHTA and CDR2 FQGNSA. Generation of TCR beta libraries employed quantitative 5'-RACE incorporating molecular barcodes. TCRdb used MiXCR to reprocess the 5' RACE reads, holding one entry per CDR3 protein. Of roughly 470,000 distinct CDR3 sequences in the sample, 25% to 30% were seen once. The TCR originated in a male donor with ankylosing spondylitis. The chain links TRBV7-2 to TRBJ2-3, with D possibly being TRBD1 (6 bases). Sequenced material: blood, either unsorted or a sorted T cell fraction (not recorded which). The CDR3 sequence is CASSLQGIFADTQYF. CDR3 DNA: TGTGCCAGCAGCCTACAGGGAATATTCGCAGATACGCAGTATTTT.